The 32 T cell receptor beta chains below come from one sample, sequenced in a study of CD8 T cells in Susac syndrome. Random hexamers were used to reverse transcribe the RNA input (about 0.5 to 1 ug). TCRdb called the immunoSEQ multiplex PCR reads again in MiXCR, with one record for every CDR3 protein. The sample holds roughly 100,000 distinct CDR3 sequences, roughly 94% seen once. The sample comprised CD4+ T cells from PBMCs. Receptor source: a human donor with Susac syndrome.

A few counts support this clonotype. This rearrangement joins TRBV6-1 to TRBJ2-5, with 13 bases fitting TRBD2. Germline values: CDR1 MNHNS, CDR2 SASEGT. V lost 7 bases and J lost 0; bases outside the gene matches: 5. The CDR3 covers 16 residues. This CDR3 is CASTSGLAGNQETQYF. The CDR3 bases are TGTGCCAGCACATCGGGACTAGCGGGGAACCAAGAGACCCAGTACTTC.

J is TRBJ2-5 and V is TRBV30; D might be TRBD1 (7 bases). Deletions cut 2 bases from V and 2 bases from J, with 15 bases between. Per germline, CDR1 GTSNPN and CDR2 SVGIG (reference sequence). CDR3 length equals 15 residues. Here the CDR3 DNA reads TGTGCCTGGAGTTGGTCAGGGGGGATACAAGAGACCCAGTACTTC. Translated: CAWSWSGGIQETQYF.

The chain is built from TRBV7-8 and TRBJ2-1; no reliable D call. CDR1 SGHVS and CDR2 FQNEAQ come from the germline V gene. Trimming pared 3 bases from V and 7 bases from J, leaving 16 bases between. CDR3 size: 15 residues. CDR3: CASSFEGRTRNEQFF. Here the CDR3 DNA reads TGTGCCAGCAGCTTTGAAGGACGGACCCGAAATGAGCAGTTCTTC.

The chain joins TRBV20-1 to TRBJ2-1, with 10 positions matching TRBD2. V was pared by 6 bases and J by 1 base, with 3 bases of the junction left unmatched. The CDR3 consists of 14 residues. CDR1 is DFQATT and CDR2 is SNEGSKA in the germline V gene (reference sequence). CDR3 amino acids: CSASSGGSYNEQFF. For the CDR3, the DNA is TGCAGTGCCTCTAGCGGGGGATCCTACAATGAGCAGTTCTTC.

This sequence joins TRBV7-2 and TRBJ2-7; TRBD1 aligns across 7 bases. Germline trimming cut 0 bases from V and 4 bases from J; bases unmatched to any gene: 9. Germline CDR1 SGHTA, CDR2 FQGNSA. This CDR3 region has 16 residues. CDR3 protein: CASSLAPRGPLYEQYF. For the CDR3, the DNA is TGTGCCAGCAGCTTAGCGCCGAGGGGGCCTTTATACGAGCAGTACTTC.

This sequence joins TRBV29-1 and TRBJ1-1; D not resolved. The length of the CDR3 is 12 residues. CDR1 is SQVTM and CDR2 is ANQGSEA in the germline V gene. Trimming removed 3 bases at V and 3 bases at J, with 8 bases between. The chain's CDR3 is CSVDPGDTEAFF. DNA for the CDR3: TGCAGCGTTGATCCCGGGGACACTGAAGCTTTCTTT. Based on the CDR3 plus reference TRBV29-1 and TRBJ1-1, the full variable domain is SAVISQKPSRDICQRGTSLTIQCQVDSQVTMMFWYRQQPGQSLTLIATANQGSEATYESGFVIDKFPISRPNLTFSTLTVSNMSPEDSSIYLCSVDPGDTEAFFGQGTRLTVV.

The gene calls are TRBV12-3 or TRBV12-4 and TRBJ1-2; D may be TRBD1 (6 bases). The V and J ends lost 6 bases and 5 bases respectively, with 16 bases between them. This CDR3 region has 14 residues. The CDR3 protein is CASSPLTGSYGYTF. The CDR3 DNA reads as TGTGCCAGCAGCCCACTCACAGGGAGTTATGGCTACACCTTC.

The rearrangement uses TRBV29-1 and TRBJ2-7, with TRBD1 identical over 7 bases. The CDR3 sequence is 11 residues long. From germline, CDR1 is SQVTM and CDR2 ANQGSEA. Trimming removed 4 bases from V and 6 bases from J; junction bases left unmatched: 3. The CDR3 loop is CSVGDRIEQYF. CDR3 coding DNA: TGCAGCGTTGGGGACAGAATCGAGCAGTACTTC.

This sequence joins TRBV20-1 and TRBJ2-2; D gene uncertain. Germline CDR1 DFQATT, CDR2 SNEGSKA (reference sequence). CDR3 length equals 13 residues. Between the trimmed V and J ends, which lost 1 base and 6 bases, there was a span of 9 bases. For the CDR3, the DNA is TGCAGTGCTAGAGGGACCGTCGCCGGGGAGCTGTTTTTT. This translates into CSARGTVAGELFF.

This clonotype was observed once. This chain links TRBV6-2 or TRBV6-3 with TRBJ1-5, with 8 bases that match TRBD1. This CDR3 has 14 residues. The ends lost 8 bases at V and 6 bases at J; junction bases unmatched: 9. Germline-derived CDR1 and CDR2 are MNHEY and SVGEGT. The CDR3 nucleotides read TGTGCCAGCTCACCGACAGGGGCGGGTCAGCCCCAGCATTTT. Protein product: CASSPTGAGQPQHF.

This clonotype appeared once. The rearrangement uses TRBV4-1 and TRBJ1-2; D possibly corresponds to TRBD1 (5 bases). The germline V gene has CDR1 MGHRA and CDR2 YSYEKL. The CDR3 runs to 15 residues. The V gene lost 2 bases and the J gene lost 8 bases, with 18 bases spanning the gap. The CDR3 region has the DNA TGCGCCAGCAGCCAAACCCGGGACGCCTATTCGGGCTACACCTTC. Its translation: CASSQTRDAYSGYTF.

This chain links TRBV30 with TRBJ1-1, with 7 bases fitting TRBD1. This CDR3 is 13 amino acids long. V lost 1 base and J lost 11; bases outside the gene matches: 10. In germline, CDR1 is GTSNPN, CDR2 SVGIG (reference sequence). CDR3 nucleotides: TGTGCCTGGAGTGCGGCCCTCAGGGGGTTCGCTTTCTTT. Its protein product is CAWSAALRGFAFF.

V and J are TRBV4-3 and TRBJ2-7; 13 bases are shared with TRBD2. Trimming at V came to 4 bases and at J to 7 bases, leaving 19 bases not matched to a gene. Germline V CDR1 and CDR2: LGHNA, YSLEER. CDR3 length: 19 residues. The CDR3 DNA is TGCGCCAGCAGCCCGAGGCCCAGGACTAGCGGGGGTCCCGCGGGAGAGCAGTACTTC. Its translation is CASSPRPRTSGGPAGEQYF.

The chain recombines TRBV30 with TRBJ2-3, with no clear D. The germline V and J ends were trimmed by 2 bases and 4 bases, with 10 bases remaining between them. The CDR3 covers 13 residues. The germline CDR1 and CDR2 sequences are GTSNPN and SVGIG (reference sequence). The CDR3: CAWSKGSPDTQYF. The CDR3 DNA sequence: TGTGCCTGGAGTAAAGGTTCGCCAGATACGCAGTATTTT.

The V gene is TRBV4-3, the J gene TRBJ2-1; D is possibly TRBD2 (5 bases). Germline-derived CDR1 and CDR2 are LGHNA and YSLEER. Trimming took off 3 bases at V and 6 bases at J, with 6 bases between the two ends. CDR3 length: 12 residues. The CDR3 bases are TGCGCCAGCAGCCATACTAGCAATGAGCAGTTCTTC. Translation: CASSHTSNEQFF.

This clonotype has only one observation. The chain uses TRBV15 and TRBJ2-3, with D perhaps matching TRBD2 (5 bases). V was shortened by 2 bases and J by 6 bases, with 15 bases between the two germline ends. CDR3 length equals 15 residues. The V gene's germline CDR1 is LNHNV and CDR2 YYDKDF (reference sequence). This CDR3 is CATSRSSTRSDTQYF. CDR3 DNA sequence: TGTGCCACCAGCAGATCCTCAACTAGATCGGATACGCAGTATTTT.

This chain links TRBV6-2 or TRBV6-3 with TRBJ2-3; unclear D gene. The CDR3 is 13 residues long. With 2 bases removed from V and 7 bases from J, the gap between germline ends came to 10 bases. CDR1 MNHEY and CDR2 SVGEGT come from the germline V gene. CDR3 protein: CASSYLLENTQYF. CDR3 in DNA: TGTGCCAGCAGTTACCTCCTAGAAAATACGCAGTATTTT.

This clonotype is a singleton in its sample. The chain couples TRBV7-2 to TRBJ2-1, with TRBD1 identical over 10 bases. The trim removed 0 bases at V and 9 bases at J, leaving 5 bases unmatched. This CDR3 region has 15 residues. Germline V gene lookup returns CDR1 SGHTA and CDR2 FQGNSA. CDR3 region: CASSLAGTGASEQFF. The CDR3 DNA sequence: TGTGCCAGCAGCTTAGCAGGGACAGGGGCCAGTGAGCAGTTCTTC.

This chain links TRBV29-1 with TRBJ2-7; a weak D match, TRBD1 (6 bases). This CDR3 region has 13 residues. The germline V gene has CDR1 SQVTM and CDR2 ANQGSEA. V lost 2 bases to trimming and J lost 5 bases, with 13 bases between them. DNA of the CDR3: TGCAGCGTTGAAAATCAGGGGTTGCACGAGCAGTACTTC. This gives the protein CSVENQGLHEQYF.

The rearrangement uses TRBV7-9 and TRBJ1-1; perhaps TRBD1 as D (6 bases). The germline V gene encodes CDR1 SEHNR and CDR2 FQNEAQ (reference sequence). Trimming shortened V by 4 bases and J by 1 base, and 13 bases separated the two germline ends. The CDR3 loop spans 15 amino acids. CDR3 in DNA: TGTGCCAGCAGCTCTGGGACACCGGCGAACACTGAAGCTTTCTTT. Translated: CASSSGTPANTEAFF.

The gene calls are TRBV29-1 and TRBJ2-3, with D possibly matching TRBD2 (6 bases). The V end was cut by 4 bases, the J end by 3 bases, with 14 bases between. CDR3 length equals 14 residues. Germline V lookup: CDR1 SQVTM, CDR2 ANQGSEA. The CDR3 sequence: CSVVTSRGTDTQYF. The DNA of the CDR3 is TGCAGCGTTGTAACTTCCCGGGGGACAGATACGCAGTATTTT.

CDR3: CASSYSIRGGANEQYF. The DNA of the CDR3 is TGTGCCAGCAGTTACTCGATCCGGGGGGGCGCAAACGAGCAGTACTTC. The chain employs TRBV6-5 and TRBJ2-7; 8 bases agree with TRBD2. Germline V CDR1 and CDR2: MNHEY, SVGAGI. The CDR3 contains 16 residues. V was clipped by 0 bases and J by 5 bases; unmatched bases: 9.

The chain recombines TRBV25-1 with TRBJ2-4; TRBD2 aligns across 15 bases. CDR3 size: 17 residues. Germline V gene lookup returns CDR1 MGHDK and CDR2 SYGVNS. J gave up 0 bases and V 4 bases, and 1 base lay outside the gene matches. CDR3 nucleotides: TGTGCCAGCAGTGCGGGACTAGCGGGGGGAGCCAAAAACATTCAGTACTTC. Protein: CASSAGLAGGAKNIQYF.

The rearrangement links TRBV20-1 to TRBJ2-1; unclear D gene. Looked up from germline, CDR1 is DFQATT and CDR2 is SNEGSKA (reference sequence). V was clipped by 5 bases and J by 8 bases, with 10 bases between them. This CDR3 spans 11 amino acids. The CDR3 nucleotides read TGCAGTGCTCATACGGGCCATGAGCAGTTCTTC. This gives the protein CSAHTGHEQFF.

The chain employs TRBV12-3 or TRBV12-4 and TRBJ2-5, with D unclear. CDR3 length: 13 residues. Deletions cut 4 bases from V and 5 bases from J, with 11 bases between. CDR3 in amino acids: CASSSRTGETQYF. CDR3 sequence (DNA): TGTGCCAGCAGTTCACGGACCGGGGAGACCCAGTACTTC.

The V and J genes are TRBV7-9 and TRBJ2-2, with unresolved D. The CDR3 spans 15 residues. V dropped 2 bases and J dropped 0 bases, with 7 bases sitting between them. Germline CDR1 reads SEHNR; CDR2 reads FQNEAQ (reference sequence). The CDR3 loop reads CASSLQNTNTGELFF. CDR3 DNA: TGTGCCAGCAGCTTACAAAACACGAACACCGGGGAGCTGTTTTTT.

The rearrangement links TRBV7-3 to TRBJ1-5; 8 bases are a match to TRBD1. Germline V gene data show CDR1 as SGHTA and CDR2 as FQGTGA. The V and J ends lost 5 bases and 6 bases, in that order; junction bases with no gene match: 3. This CDR3 spans 13 amino acids. CDR3: CASSTTGGQPQHF. The CDR3 DNA sequence: TGTGCCAGCAGCACCACAGGGGGTCAGCCCCAGCATTTT.

V gene TRBV30 combines with J gene TRBJ2-2, with D unresolved. From germline, CDR1 is GTSNPN and CDR2 SVGIG (reference sequence). The CDR3 has 15 residues. V shed 4 bases and J shed 0 bases, with 12 bases lying between them. CDR3 loop: CAWTRHPANTGELFF. DNA of the CDR3: TGTGCCTGGACTAGACACCCCGCGAACACCGGGGAGCTGTTTTTT. Looking up the rest from reference TRBV30 and TRBJ2-2 gives the full variable domain: SQTIHQWPATLVQPVGSPLSLECTVEGTSNPNLYWYRQAAGRGLQLLFYSVGIGQISSEVPQNLSASRPQDRQFILSSKKLLLSDSGFYLCAWTRHPANTGELFFGEGSRLTVL.

This rearrangement joins TRBV5-4 to TRBJ1-6; no clear D. V was trimmed by 1 base and J by 10 bases, leaving 12 bases between them. CDR1 is SGHNT and CDR2 is YYREEE in the germline V gene (reference sequence). The CDR3 spans 14 residues. In nucleotides, the CDR3 is TGTGCCAGCAGCTTGAAGGGAGGAGCATCACCCCTCCACTTT. This codes for CASSLKGGASPLHF.

J is TRBJ2-3 and V is TRBV6-1; D perhaps matches TRBD1 (6 bases). With 2 bases removed from V and 0 bases from J, the gap between germline ends came to 12 bases. Germline CDR1 is MNHNS and CDR2 is SASEGT. This CDR3 has 16 amino acids. The CDR3 region is CASSEQDRASTDTQYF. The CDR3 coding sequence is TGTGCCAGCAGTGAACAGGACAGAGCTAGCACAGATACGCAGTATTTT.

This rearrangement joins TRBV11-2 to TRBJ2-5, with 10 positions matching TRBD1. The CDR3 is made up of 15 amino acids. V lost 5 bases to trimming and J lost 1 base; unmatched junction nucleotides: 4. Germline-derived CDR1 and CDR2 are SGHAT and FQNNGV. CDR3 sequence (DNA): TGTGCCAGCAGCCGGGACAGGGGCCCCCAAGAGACCCAGTACTTC. It is translated as CASSRDRGPQETQYF.

The V gene is TRBV12-3 or TRBV12-4, the J gene TRBJ1-1; D remains ambiguous. V was pared by 2 bases and J by 1 base, with 5 bases between. The CDR3 runs to 13 residues. The CDR3 loop reads CASSLYGNTEAFF. In DNA, the CDR3 is TGTGCCAGCAGTTTATACGGGAACACTGAAGCTTTCTTT.